This T cell receptor (beta chain) was captured by sequencing in a study of technical replicates of blood from a few donors. CDR1 is LGHNA and CDR2 is YNFKEQ in the germline V gene. The trim removed 4 bases at V and 7 bases at J, leaving 7 bases unmatched. The CDR3 spans 15 residues. Using immunoSEQ multiplex PCR, the repertoire was profiled, and TCRdb retains in-frame clones only, with some absent. Of some 87,000 clones in the sample, roughly 97% were seen once. This sequence joins TRBV4-2 and TRBJ1-4, with 9 bases identical to TRBD1. What was sequenced was T cells isolated from PBMCs. The origin of this receptor is a human donor in good health. The CDR3 DNA reads as TGTGCCAGCAGCCGAGGGGGGACAGGGTCTGAAAAACTGTTTTTT. Translating it yields CASSRGGTGSEKLFF.